This T cell receptor beta chain was obtained from a study of response to subunit inactivated influenza vaccine. Overall study findings and caveats: The authors suggested that few new T cells are recruited per seasonal influenza vaccination.

One entry per CDR3 protein, called by TCRdb with MiXCR from the RT-PCR reads. The sample contains roughly 170,000 distinct CDR3 sequences, approximately 9.2% of which appear only once. V lost 0 bases and J lost 2; bases outside the gene matches: 10. The CDR3 loop spans 17 amino acids. Germline lookup yields CDR1 SGHRS and CDR2 YFSETQ. Note on this clonotype: As yet, its antigen is unknown.

This specimen consisted of non-naive T cells sorted from PBMCs, obtained on the day of vaccination. The clonotype comes from a man aged 50 or older who received an inactivated influenza vaccine. The chain is built from TRBV5-1 and TRBJ1-1, with 7 bases matching TRBD1. The CDR3 DNA reads TGCGCCAGCAGCTTGGTAACAGGGGCCGTTCTAAACACTGAAGCTTTCTTT. This codes for CASSLVTGAVLNTEAFF.